This T cell receptor beta chain came from a study of T cell changes during pregnancy in multiple sclerosis. This clone is a singleton in its sample. The repertoire was sequenced with immunoSEQ multiplex PCR; TCRdb's copy has only in-frame clones and lacks some. The sample comprises fewer than 55,000 clones, about 88% of which are singletons, and about 5.4% rests with the top ten. J lost 4 bases, V lost 0 bases, and 4 bases had no gene match. Germline CDR1 and CDR2: LGHNA and YSLEER. CDR3 length equals 16 residues. The chain links TRBV4-3 to TRBJ2-1, with 9 bases identical to TRBD1. This sequence was found in a female donor in good health, enrolled as a control in a pregnancy study. Sequences were derived from CD8+ T cells from peripheral blood mononuclear cells, sampled after pregnancy. The DNA for the CDR3 is TGCGCCAGCAGCCAAGAACAGGGGGCTTCATACAATGAGCAGTTCTTC. This sequence encodes CASSQEQGASYNEQFF.